Below are 19 T cell receptor beta chains sequenced from a single sample in a study of breast tumors, draining lymph nodes, adjacent tissues. Samples came from axillary lymph nodes draining the breast cancer. MiXCR, applied by TCRdb to the multiplex PCR reads, yields one record per CDR3 protein. The table lists under 85,000 distinct CDR3 sequences, 15% to 20% of them singletons. Sequenced sample: axillary lymph node tissue. These receptor sequences come from a female donor with breast cancer. Some clones in this sample may be carry-over from other donors' samples.

This clonotype was recorded at least ten times. The V gene is TRBV20-1, the J gene TRBJ1-3; unclear D gene. The CDR3 has 16 amino acids. CDR1 is DFQATT, CDR2 SNEGSKA, per germline (reference sequence). Trimming removed 6 bases at V and 0 bases at J, with 18 bases between. CDR3 in amino acids: CSAPSPGKVSGNTIYF. The CDR3 DNA follows: TGCAGTGCCCCTTCTCCGGGGAAGGTCTCTGGAAACACCATATATTTT.

In this sample, this clonotype turned up many times. The rearrangement links TRBV7-2 to TRBJ2-1; the match to TRBD1 covers 9 bases. The CDR3 length is 15 residues. Germline V lookup: CDR1 SGHTA, CDR2 FQGNSA. Unmatched junction bases numbered 4, after V lost 2 bases and J lost 5 bases. The CDR3 reads CASSLPGQGHNEQFF. The CDR3 nucleotides read TGTGCCAGCAGCTTACCGGGACAGGGACACAATGAGCAGTTCTTC.

This clonotype was observed many times. The chain links TRBV20-1 to TRBJ1-6, with D unresolved. Trimming removed 7 bases from V and 9 bases from J, with 13 bases in between. Per germline, CDR1 DFQATT and CDR2 SNEGSKA (reference sequence). CDR3 length: 12 amino acids. In nucleotides, the CDR3 is TGCAGTGTTATGCCCGGAGCTTCACCCCTCCACTTT. Its protein is CSVMPGASPLHF.

Of note for this clonotype: With a much larger clone just one base away, this may be a read error. V gene TRBV11-2 combines with J gene TRBJ2-1; D not resolved. The CDR3 consists of 16 residues. Per germline, CDR1 SGHAT and CDR2 FQNNGV. V gave up 1 base and J gave up 3 bases, with 13 bases separating them. CDR3 sequence: CASSLVGGNHYNEQFF. The CDR3 DNA reads as TGTGCCAGCAGCTTAGTCGGCGGTAACCACTACAATGAGCAGTTCTTC. The variable domain in full, completed from reference TRBV11-2 and TRBJ2-1, reads EAGVAQSPRYKIIEKRQSVAFWCNPISGHATLYWYQQILGQGPKLLIQFQNNGVVDDSQLPKDRFSAERLKGVDSTLKIQPAKLEDSAVYLCASSLVGGNHYNEQFFGPGTRLTVL.

In this sample, this clonotype turned up many times. This chain joins TRBV19 and TRBJ2-2, with TRBD1 matching over 7 bases. The CDR3 runs to 15 residues. V lost 4 bases, J lost 5 bases, and 7 bases stayed unmatched. The germline gives CDR1 LNHDA, CDR2 SQIVND (reference sequence). CDR3 protein: CASSTFSGGTGELFF. In DNA form, the CDR3 reads TGTGCCAGTAGTACGTTCTCAGGGGGAACCGGGGAGCTGTTTTTT.

This clonotype was recorded at least ten times. This chain connects TRBV9 to TRBJ2-1, with unresolved D. This CDR3 comprises 12 residues. The germline V gene has CDR1 SGDLS and CDR2 YYNGEE. V shed 4 bases and J shed 5 bases, with 7 bases lying between them. CDR3 nucleotides: TGTGCCAGCAGCCTTGACCACAATGAGCAGTTCTTC. Protein product: CASSLDHNEQFF.

In its sample, this clonotype was seen many times. This chain connects TRBV20-1 to TRBJ2-1, with unresolved D. Between the trimmed V and J ends, which lost 6 bases and 0 bases, there was a span of 24 bases. The CDR3 consists of 18 residues. CDR1 and CDR2 (germline): DFQATT, SNEGSKA (reference sequence). CDR3 nucleotides: TGCAGTGCAACTACTACAATCACGGCTACAAGCTCCTACAATGAGCAGTTCTTC. Residues: CSATTTITATSSYNEQFF.

This clonotype has a count of ten or more. V gene TRBV5-4 combines with J gene TRBJ1-3; D unclear. Germline V gene sequence: CDR1 SGHNT, CDR2 YYREEE (reference sequence). The CDR3 has 14 residues. The germline V and J ends were trimmed by 0 bases and 0 bases, with 4 bases remaining between them. CDR3 amino acids: CASSLGLSGNTIYF. CDR3 coding DNA: TGTGCCAGCAGCTTGGGACTCTCTGGAAACACCATATATTTT. The whole variable domain, filled in from reference TRBV5-4 and TRBJ1-3, reads ETGVTQSPTHLIKTRGQQVTLRCSSQSGHNTVSWYQQALGQGPQFIFQYYREEENGRGNFPPRFSGLQFPNYSSELNVNALELDDSALYLCASSLGLSGNTIYFGEGSWLTVV.

The table lists this clonotype with many counts. The chain carries TRBV7-9 and TRBJ1-6; D remains ambiguous. The CDR3 loop spans 15 amino acids. Per the germline V gene, CDR1 is SEHNR and CDR2 is FQNEAQ (reference sequence). V lost 2 bases to trimming and J lost 6 bases, with 11 bases between them. In DNA form, the CDR3 reads TGTGCCAGCAGCTTACGGTCGGCAGTTAATTCACCCCTCCACTTT. Protein product: CASSLRSAVNSPLHF.

Many counts were recorded for this clonotype. This chain uses TRBV20-1 with TRBJ2-3; 7 nucleotides match TRBD1. Germline loops: CDR1 DFQATT, CDR2 SNEGSKA (reference sequence). V lost 3 bases and J lost 0; bases outside the gene matches: 3. CDR3 length equals 14 residues. CDR3 loop: CSARKGASTDTQYF. CDR3 DNA: TGCAGTGCTAGGAAGGGGGCTAGCACAGATACGCAGTATTTT.

Many counts were recorded for this clonotype. The chain links TRBV24-1 to TRBJ2-1; possibly TRBD2 for D (5 bases). Germline CDR1 and CDR2: KGHDR and SFDVKD. V was clipped by 4 bases and J by 9 bases, with 12 bases between them. This CDR3 has 13 residues. The CDR3 loop reads CATSEIAGGEQFF. The CDR3 nucleotides read TGTGCCACCAGTGAGATCGCGGGCGGTGAGCAGTTCTTC.

In its sample, this clonotype was seen many times. The CDR3 loop reads CSAQREGAYNEQFF. The CDR3 nucleotides read TGCAGTGCCCAGCGGGAGGGGGCCTACAATGAGCAGTTCTTC. The genes are TRBV20-1 and TRBJ2-1; 10 positions match TRBD2. The CDR3 length is 14 residues. With V trimmed by 6 bases and J by 2 bases, 4 bases remained unmatched. Germline CDR1 and CDR2: DFQATT and SNEGSKA (reference sequence).

Note on this clonotype: A read error is possible here, since a much larger clone lies one base away. The chain links TRBV30 to TRBJ1-6, with 9 bases that match TRBD1. The CDR3 spans 13 residues. The germline V gene encodes CDR1 GTSNPN and CDR2 SVGIG (reference sequence). DNA for the CDR3: TGTGTCTGGAGTGTGACAGGGGGGTCACCCCTCCACTTT. Translation gives CVWSVTGGSPLHF.

This chain connects TRBV6-1 to TRBJ2-1; TRBD2 matches 7 bases. V lost 6 bases and J lost 4; bases outside the gene matches: 9. This CDR3 comprises 15 residues. The germline CDR1 and CDR2 sequences are MNHNS and SASEGT. Here the CDR3 DNA reads TGTGCCAGCAGAGGCGGGAGAGGACTTTACAATGAGCAGTTCTTC. It yields the protein CASRGGRGLYNEQFF.

This clonotype was found many times. This sequence joins TRBV4-2 and TRBJ2-3; D perhaps matches TRBD1 (6 bases). This CDR3 has 14 amino acids. V was trimmed by 4 bases and J by 2 bases, leaving 10 bases between them. Germline V gives CDR1 LGHNA, CDR2 YNFKEQ. The DNA for the CDR3 is TGTGCCAGCAGCCGCGACAGGAACACAGATACGCAGTATTTT. Its protein product is CASSRDRNTDTQYF.

This clonotype was found many times. The chain carries TRBV19 and TRBJ2-2; TRBD1 agrees at 8 bases. The germline V gene encodes CDR1 LNHDA and CDR2 SQIVND (reference sequence). This CDR3 comprises 14 residues. The V and J ends lost 8 bases and 5 bases, in that order; junction bases with no gene match: 7. CDR3 sequence (DNA): TGTGCCAGTGGGACAGGAGGATCGACCGGGGAGCTGTTTTTT. Translating gives CASGTGGSTGELFF.

This clonotype showed up many times. This rearrangement joins TRBV7-2 to TRBJ2-7; the D gene is possibly TRBD2 (5 bases). CDR1 and CDR2 from the germline V gene are SGHTA and FQGNSA. CDR3 length equals 15 residues. V was shortened by 2 bases and J by 3 bases, with 14 bases between the two germline ends. As DNA, the CDR3 is TGTGCCAGCAGCTTAAAGTTTAGCGAACTCTACGAGCAGTACTTC. Its translation is CASSLKFSELYEQYF.

This clonotype has just a few counts. DNA for the CDR3: TGTGCCAGCAGTTCCCCGACAGGGAGGAATCAGCCCCAGCATTTT. It is translated as CASSSPTGRNQPQHF. The chain joins TRBV28 to TRBJ1-5; 7 bases map to TRBD1. The CDR3 runs 15 residues. J gave up 4 bases and V 4 bases, and 7 bases lay outside the gene matches. The germline V gene has CDR1 MDHEN and CDR2 SYDVKM.

Points on this clonotype: Its ends do not fully match the called genes, so a read error is possible. V gene TRBV30 combines with J gene TRBJ2-7, with TRBD1 matching over 11 bases. The CDR3 is 15 amino acids. Germline values: CDR1 GTSNPN, CDR2 SVGIG (reference sequence). CDR3 in DNA: TGTGCCTACCGCGGGGGACAGGGGGTCCCTTACGCGCAGTACTTC. It yields the protein CAYRGGQGVPYAQYF.